The 24 T cell receptor beta chains presented below share a single source sample, sequenced in a study of T cell responses to AZD1222 COVID-19 vaccine. Data came from immunoSEQ multiplex PCR; TCRdb stores just in-frame clones and leaves some out. The table includes over 110,000 clones, 85% to 95% detected once. Sequencing used peripheral blood, obtained on day 0 of AZD1222 vaccination. These receptors all come from an adult in good health.

The chain employs TRBV5-5 and TRBJ2-7; D unclear. Germline values: CDR1 SGHKS, CDR2 YYEKEE (reference sequence). The CDR3 covers 13 residues. V was pared by 0 bases and J by 2 bases, with 6 bases between. CDR3 in DNA: TGTGCCAGCAGCTTGGCACCGACCTACGAGCAGTACTTC. It translates to CASSLAPTYEQYF.

The CDR3 region has the DNA TGTGCCAGCAGGTCCACAGGGGTCAGGTCACCCCTCCACTTT. Protein product: CASRSTGVRSPLHF. This rearrangement joins TRBV7-2 to TRBJ1-6, with 7 bases that match TRBD1. CDR1 is SGHTA and CDR2 is FQGNSA in the germline V gene. This CDR3 region has 14 residues. J gave up 10 bases and V 6 bases, and 9 bases lay outside the gene matches.

CDR3 nucleotide sequence: TGTGCCAGTAGTGTACGTTCCAGGGGGCGAGGCTATGGCTACACCTTC. Its translation is CASSVRSRGRGYGYTF. The rearrangement uses TRBV19 and TRBJ1-2; 8 nucleotides line up with TRBD1. The trim removed 5 bases at V and 4 bases at J, leaving 12 bases unmatched. CDR1 is LNHDA and CDR2 is SQIVND in the germline V gene (reference sequence). This CDR3 has 16 residues.

The chain recombines TRBV6-4 with TRBJ2-3; no reliable D call. Germline lookup yields CDR1 MRHNA and CDR2 SNTAGT. The CDR3 is 14 amino acids. Deletions cut 6 bases from V and 3 bases from J, with 13 bases between. This CDR3 reads CASSDTFPTDTQYF. The CDR3 bases are TGTGCCAGCAGCGACACCTTTCCGACAGATACGCAGTATTTT.

This clone has only one observation. The CDR3 bases are TGTGCCACCAGCAGGGACAAACTTATGAACACTGAAGCTTTCTTT. It translates to CATSRDKLMNTEAFF. V is TRBV15 and J is TRBJ1-1; D might be TRBD1 (5 bases). The ends were cut back, 3 bases at V and 0 bases at J, with 11 bases in the middle. CDR1 is LNHNV, CDR2 YYDKDF, per germline (reference sequence). CDR3 size: 15 residues.

The chain combines TRBV7-2 with TRBJ2-7; D not resolved. Germline-derived CDR1 and CDR2 are SGHTA and FQGNSA. V was clipped by 4 bases and J by 1 base, with 11 bases between them. This CDR3 is 14 amino acids long. This chain's CDR3 is CASSSTAFSYEQYF. CDR3 nucleotides: TGTGCCAGCAGCTCCACAGCCTTTTCCTACGAGCAGTACTTC.

This clone has a handful of counts. The V gene is TRBV5-1, the J gene TRBJ2-6; tentatively, D is TRBD1 (5 bases). The germline V and J ends were trimmed by 0 bases and 1 base, with 14 bases remaining between them. The CDR3 is made up of 18 amino acids. The germline V gene has CDR1 SGHRS and CDR2 YFSETQ. The CDR3, as DNA: TGCGCCAGCAGCTTGGTAGCAGGGCTGATTTCTGGGGCCAACGTCCTGACTTTC. This sequence encodes CASSLVAGLISGANVLTF.

The V gene is TRBV6-5, the J gene TRBJ1-5; the D is unclear. Germline CDR1 is MNHEY and CDR2 is SVGAGI. This CDR3 has 14 residues. Trimming shortened V by 6 bases and J by 3 bases, and 12 bases separated the two germline ends. The CDR3 spells CASSRPGINQPQHF. Here the CDR3 DNA reads TGTGCCAGCAGCCGCCCGGGGATCAATCAGCCCCAGCATTTT.

V gene TRBV12-5 combines with J gene TRBJ1-6, with 7 nucleotides matching TRBD1. V lost 6 bases, J lost 10 bases, and 3 bases stayed unmatched. Germline V gene sequence: CDR1 LGHNT, CDR2 FRNRAP. The CDR3 has 12 amino acids. CDR3 in amino acids: CASGPGGSPLHF. The CDR3 DNA is TGTGCTAGTGGACCAGGGGGATCACCCCTCCACTTT.

This chain connects TRBV7-2 to TRBJ2-7; 7 bases line up with TRBD1. There are 16 residues in the CDR3. Germline CDR1 and CDR2: SGHTA and FQGNSA. J lost 0 bases, V lost 1 base, and 6 bases had no gene match. CDR3 sequence reads: CASSLVGTASSYEQYF. In DNA form, the CDR3 reads TGTGCCAGCAGCTTAGTGGGGACAGCGAGCTCCTACGAGCAGTACTTC.

This chain uses TRBV6-5 with TRBJ1-6, with TRBD1 matching 9 bases. The CDR3 contains 14 residues. Germline trimming cut 5 bases from V and 10 bases from J; bases unmatched to any gene: 6. Germline V gene lookup returns CDR1 MNHEY and CDR2 SVGAGI. The CDR3 spells CASSPTGGGSPLHF. In DNA form, the CDR3 reads TGTGCCAGCAGTCCCACAGGGGGCGGGTCACCCCTCCACTTT.

The V gene is TRBV6-6, the J gene TRBJ1-6, with TRBD1 identical over 8 bases. The CDR3 runs to 14 residues. Germline V CDR1 and CDR2: MNHNY, SVGAGI (reference sequence). Trimming took 6 bases from V and 7 from J; bases not matched to a gene: 5. CDR3 in amino acids: CASRATGVNSPLHF. The CDR3 DNA reads as TGTGCCAGCAGAGCGACAGGGGTCAATTCACCCCTCCACTTT.

V is TRBV9 and J is TRBJ2-7, with TRBD2 identical over 13 bases. Per germline, CDR1 SGDLS and CDR2 YYNGEE. CDR3 length: 17 amino acids. The trim removed 4 bases at V and 0 bases at J, leaving 7 bases unmatched. CDR3 sequence (DNA): TGTGCCAGCAGCTCAGCACTAGCGGGGGGGCCCTCCTACGAGCAGTACTTC. Translation: CASSSALAGGPSYEQYF. Complete variable domain (other parts from reference TRBV9 and TRBJ2-7): DSGVTQTPKHLITATGQRVTLRCSPRSGDLSVYWYQQSLDQGLQFLIQYYNGEERAKGNILERFSAQQFPDLHSELNLSSLELGDSALYFCASSSALAGGPSYEQYFGPGTRLTVT.

The chain links TRBV29-1 to TRBJ1-4; D not certain. The CDR3 contains 13 residues. Germline values: CDR1 SQVTM, CDR2 ANQGSEA. Trimming left V 4 bases short and J 0 bases short, with 6 bases between. In nucleotides, the CDR3 is TGCAGCGTTGGACTTGCAACTAATGAAAAACTGTTTTTT. It specifies CSVGLATNEKLFF.

J is TRBJ2-1 and V is TRBV5-1; 11 bases align to TRBD2. V dropped 0 bases and J dropped 5; count of bases not matched to a gene: 13. From germline, CDR1 is SGHRS and CDR2 YFSETQ. The CDR3 loop spans 19 amino acids. The chain's CDR3 is CASSLGATSGRTPNNEQFF. In nucleotides, the CDR3 is TGCGCCAGCAGCTTGGGAGCTACTAGCGGGAGAACCCCTAACAATGAGCAGTTCTTC.

J is TRBJ1-2 and V is TRBV5-8; D is ambiguous. CDR1 SGHTS and CDR2 YDEGEE come from the germline V gene. V was clipped by 1 base and J by 6 bases, with 13 bases between them. The CDR3 length is 14 residues. For the CDR3, the DNA is TGTGCCAGCAGCTTGCTGTACTCTGCCCATGGCTACACCTTC. Encoded protein: CASSLLYSAHGYTF.

The chain has TRBV6-1 and TRBJ1-6; unclear D gene. V dropped 3 bases and J dropped 7 bases, with 10 bases sitting between them. Germline V CDR1 and CDR2: MNHNS, SASEGT. The CDR3 runs to 14 residues. CDR3 region: CASSEASANSPLHF. CDR3 nucleotides: TGTGCCAGCAGTGAGGCGTCAGCCAATTCACCCCTCCACTTT.

The chain couples TRBV11-3 to TRBJ1-1; D unresolved. The CDR3 is 13 amino acids. Germline V lookup: CDR1 SGHNT, CDR2 YENEEA. The germline V and J ends were trimmed by 2 bases and 5 bases, with 9 bases remaining between them. The CDR3 here is CASSLRSGTEAFF. CDR3 nucleotides: TGTGCCAGCAGCTTACGCTCTGGAACTGAAGCTTTCTTT.

This chain uses TRBV9 with TRBJ2-3; D remains unclear. Looked up from germline, CDR1 is SGDLS and CDR2 is YYNGEE. V gave up 0 bases and J gave up 0 bases, with 5 bases separating them. The CDR3 is 14 amino acids. The CDR3 is CASSVVPSTDTQYF. The DNA of the CDR3 is TGTGCCAGCAGCGTAGTTCCTAGCACAGATACGCAGTATTTT.

The chain joins TRBV24-1 to TRBJ2-1; weak D call: TRBD1 (6 bases). The CDR3 loop spans 14 amino acids. The germline V gene has CDR1 KGHDR and CDR2 SFDVKD. Trimming cost V 4 bases and J 9 bases, with 15 bases left between them. This CDR3 is CATSDPQGKGEQFF. The CDR3 DNA sequence: TGTGCCACCAGTGACCCACAGGGTAAGGGTGAGCAGTTCTTC.

The rearrangement links TRBV18 to TRBJ1-1, with unresolved D. The CDR3 has 14 residues. V lost 2 bases and J 5 bases, leaving 12 bases between the germline ends. Germline V gene data show CDR1 as KGHSH and CDR2 as LQKENI. CDR3 protein: CASSPTREGTEAFF. The DNA of the CDR3 is TGTGCCAGCTCACCAACAAGGGAGGGTACTGAAGCTTTCTTT.

This chain uses TRBV4-1 with TRBJ2-7; the D is unclear. Germline lookup yields CDR1 MGHRA and CDR2 YSYEKL. There are 14 residues in the CDR3. V was shortened by 6 bases and J by 2 bases, with 14 bases between the two germline ends. In DNA, the CDR3 is TGCGCCAGCAGTAAAACGATTACAACCTACGAGCAGTACTTC. Residues: CASSKTITTYEQYF.

Comment on this clone: A junction boundary mismatches the germline segment, possibly from a read error. The V gene is TRBV12-3 or TRBV12-4, the J gene TRBJ2-5; 7 nucleotides match TRBD2. The CDR3 is 13 residues long. The CDR3 region is CASSLADQETQYF. Written as DNA, the CDR3 is TGTGCCAGCAGTCTAGCGGACCAAGAGACCCAGTACTTC.

The chain carries TRBV13 and TRBJ2-2, with D possibly being TRBD1 (5 bases). Germline V lookup: CDR1 PRHDT, CDR2 FYEKMQ (reference sequence). The CDR3 loop spans 13 amino acids. Trimming removed 10 bases at V and 5 bases at J, with 14 bases between. The CDR3: CATQGRPTGELFF. For the CDR3, the DNA is TGTGCCACCCAGGGCCGGCCTACCGGGGAGCTGTTTTTT.